These 26 T cell receptor beta chains originate from one sample sequenced in a study of T cell responses to AZD1222 COVID-19 vaccine. Sequencing used immunoSEQ multiplex PCR; TCRdb keeps in-frame clones, though not all of them. The sample consists of around 96,000 clones, 86% of them appearing once. The material sequenced was peripheral blood, taken 28 days after the second AZD1222 dose. The receptors derive from an adult who received the AZD1222 COVID-19 vaccine.

This chain joins TRBV7-2 and TRBJ2-2; 9 bases match TRBD2. Germline V gene sequence: CDR1 SGHTA, CDR2 FQGNSA. The CDR3 spans 17 residues. J gave up 2 bases and V 4 bases, and 8 bases lay outside the gene matches. CDR3 loop: CASSSSLGLANTGELFF. As DNA, the CDR3 is TGTGCCAGCAGCTCCTCTCTGGGACTAGCAAACACCGGGGAGCTGTTTTTT.

Worth noting for this clone: Mismatch with germline at one junction end may stem from a read error. This rearrangement joins TRBV20-1 to TRBJ2-1; 9 bases agree with TRBD2. CDR1 and CDR2 from the germline V gene are DFQATT and SNEGSKA (reference sequence). This CDR3 is built from 11 residues. The chain's CDR3 is CSAWGGTSRVF. The CDR3 bases are TGCAGTGCCTGGGGTGGGACTAGCAGGGTCTTC.

This rearrangement joins TRBV11-3 to TRBJ2-2; D not resolved. Germline V lookup: CDR1 SGHNT, CDR2 YENEEA. The V and J ends lost 1 base and 5 bases respectively, with 8 bases between them. The CDR3 sequence is 14 residues long. The CDR3 is CASSLGVRTGELFF. The DNA for the CDR3 is TGTGCCAGCAGCTTAGGTGTCCGGACCGGGGAGCTGTTTTTT.

V gene TRBV9 combines with J gene TRBJ1-2; D is undetermined. CDR3 length equals 11 residues. V was pared by 3 bases and J by 0 bases, with 0 bases between. Per germline, CDR1 SGDLS and CDR2 YYNGEE. The CDR3 DNA sequence: TGTGCCAGCAGCGCTAACTATGGCTACACCTTC. Its protein is CASSANYGYTF.

This chain links TRBV11-2 with TRBJ1-2, with unresolved D. This CDR3 contains 11 residues. The germline V gene encodes CDR1 SGHAT and CDR2 FQNNGV. Trimming removed 6 bases from V and 8 bases from J, with 10 bases in between. The CDR3 is CASSPYDGYTF. The CDR3 DNA is TGTGCCAGCAGTCCCTATGACGGCTACACCTTC.

This clone was seen just once. The rearrangement links TRBV4-3 to TRBJ2-3; TRBD2 aligns across 15 bases. CDR3 size: 18 residues. In germline, CDR1 is LGHNA, CDR2 YSLEER. V shed 4 bases and J 1 base; nucleotides not matched to a gene: 6. CDR3 residues: CASSRGLAGGPGTDTQYF. CDR3 coding DNA: TGCGCCAGCAGCCGAGGACTAGCGGGAGGGCCGGGCACAGATACGCAGTATTTT.

This chain uses TRBV3-1 (or the pseudogene TRBV3-2) with TRBJ1-1; D is unclear. This CDR3 region has 12 residues. V shed 1 base and J shed 11 bases, with 11 bases lying between them. In germline, CDR1 is LGHDT, CDR2 YNNKEL (reference sequence). CDR3 in DNA: TGTGCCAGCAGCCAAGGGATGACTCAGGCTTTCTTT. Translation: CASSQGMTQAFF.

V usage is TRBV5-1 and J usage is TRBJ1-3; no clear D. V was clipped by 3 bases and J by 2 bases, with 9 bases between them. Germline V gives CDR1 SGHRS, CDR2 YFSETQ. The CDR3 sequence is 14 residues long. CDR3 loop: CASSSNWAGNTIYF. The CDR3 DNA sequence: TGCGCCAGCAGCTCTAATTGGGCTGGAAACACCATATATTTT.

The J gene is TRBJ2-1, the V gene TRBV5-1, with D tentatively TRBD2 (5 bases). There are 16 residues in the CDR3. CDR1 and CDR2 from the germline V gene are SGHRS and YFSETQ. Trimming pared 1 base from V and 6 bases from J, leaving 17 bases between. CDR3 bases: TGCGCCAGCAGCTTGTTCCGTCCCCTCGAGGGCAATGAGCAGTTCTTC. This sequence encodes CASSLFRPLEGNEQFF.

The chain carries TRBV30 and TRBJ1-5; 8 positions match TRBD1. The CDR3 spans 15 residues. Germline CDR1 is GTSNPN and CDR2 is SVGIG (reference sequence). The V segment lost 0 bases and the J segment 7 bases; nucleotides outside the gene matches: 8. The CDR3 bases are TGTGCCTGGAGTGTACTTGACAGGGGTGAGCAGCCCCAGCATTTT. It encodes CAWSVLDRGEQPQHF.

J is TRBJ2-7 and V is TRBV15; tentative D call: TRBD2 (6 bases). V was cut by 2 bases and J by 3 bases, with 8 bases left in between. The CDR3 is 13 residues long. The germline V gene encodes CDR1 LNHNV and CDR2 YYDKDF (reference sequence). The CDR3: CATSRNGGYEQYF. As DNA, the CDR3 is TGTGCCACCAGCAGAAACGGGGGCTACGAGCAGTACTTC.

The V gene is TRBV11-2, the J gene TRBJ2-7; D is perhaps TRBD1 (5 bases). Looked up from germline, CDR1 is SGHAT and CDR2 is FQNNGV. The CDR3 spans 14 residues. The V gene lost 5 bases and the J gene lost 5 bases, with 16 bases spanning the gap. CDR3 protein: CASSRNGQGHEQYF. The CDR3 nucleotides read TGTGCCAGCAGCCGTAACGGGCAGGGCCACGAGCAGTACTTC.

The chain recombines TRBV7-8 with TRBJ2-3; TRBD2 matches 11 bases. V lost 2 bases and J lost 2; bases outside the gene matches: 3. This CDR3 contains 16 residues. Germline CDR1 SGHVS, CDR2 FQNEAQ. CDR3 sequence: CASSLRLAGPTDTQYF. CDR3 sequence (DNA): TGTGCCAGCAGCTTACGACTAGCGGGGCCCACAGATACGCAGTATTTT.

V usage is TRBV25-1 and J usage is TRBJ2-3, with D possibly being TRBD1 (5 bases). This CDR3 is 16 amino acids long. Germline CDR1 reads MGHDK; CDR2 reads SYGVNS. V was trimmed by 4 bases and J by 0 bases, leaving 14 bases between them. The CDR3 region is CASSGQGPFSTDTQYF. CDR3 bases: TGTGCCAGCAGTGGGCAGGGCCCCTTTAGCACAGATACGCAGTATTTT.

The V call is TRBV3-1 (or the pseudogene TRBV3-2), the J call TRBJ2-7; the D call may be TRBD1 or TRBD2 (5 bases each). CDR1 LGHDT and CDR2 YNNKEL come from the germline V gene (reference sequence). V gave up 4 bases and J gave up 2 bases, with 12 bases separating them. The CDR3 runs to 14 residues. CDR3 bases: TGTGCCAGCAGCCCCTGGGACGGAGCCTACGAGCAGTACTTC. This codes for CASSPWDGAYEQYF.

A few counts support this clone. The chain uses TRBV2 and TRBJ2-7; TRBD2 aligns across 7 bases. From germline, CDR1 is SNHLY and CDR2 FYNNEI. V was pared by 6 bases and J by 0 bases, with 5 bases of the junction left unmatched. CDR3 length: 14 amino acids. As DNA, the CDR3 is TGTGCCAGCAGGCTAGCGGTTAGCTCCTACGAGCAGTACTTC. The encoded protein is CASRLAVSSYEQYF.

The chain joins TRBV5-1 to TRBJ2-2, with D possibly TRBD2 on 5 matching bases. Trimming cost V 0 bases and J 2 bases, with 5 bases left between them. Germline V CDR1 and CDR2: SGHRS, YFSETQ. The CDR3 is 14 amino acids. The CDR3 here is CASSLAGNTGELFF. CDR3 nucleotide sequence: TGCGCCAGCAGCTTGGCGGGAAACACCGGGGAGCTGTTTTTT. The full variable domain, completed using reference TRBV5-1 and TRBJ2-2, is KAGVTQTPRYLIKTRGQQVTLSCSPISGHRSVSWYQQTPGQGLQFLFEYFSETQRNKGNFPGRFSGRQFSNSRSEMNVSTLELGDSALYLCASSLAGNTGELFFGEGSRLTVL.

This sequence joins TRBV11-2 and TRBJ1-2; TRBD1 might be the D (6 bases). V was trimmed by 1 base and J by 8 bases, leaving 11 bases between them. The CDR3 runs to 13 residues. Germline assignment: CDR1 SGHAT and CDR2 FQNNGV. The CDR3 protein is CASSLGTAGGYTF. CDR3 coding DNA: TGTGCCAGCAGCTTAGGGACAGCGGGAGGCTACACCTTC.

This chain uses TRBV7-3 with TRBJ1-5, with 7 bases aligning to TRBD1. The CDR3 spans 13 residues. Per germline, CDR1 SGHTA and CDR2 FQGTGA. J was trimmed by 4 bases and V by 5 bases; bases with no gene match: 2. The CDR3 bases are TGTGCCAGCAGCACGGGACAGAATCAGCCCCAGCATTTT. The encoded protein is CASSTGQNQPQHF. Looking up the rest from reference TRBV7-3 and TRBJ1-5 gives the full variable domain: GAGVSQTPSNKVTEKGKYVELRCDPISGHTALYWYRQSLGQGPEFLIYFQGTGAADDSGLPNDRFFAVRPEGSVSTLKIQRTERGDSAVYLCASSTGQNQPQHFGDGTRLSIL.

This chain uses TRBV6-5 with TRBJ2-1, with TRBD1 identical over 10 bases. The CDR3 is made up of 15 amino acids. V shed 10 bases, J shed 7 bases, and the junction held 13 bases outside the gene matches. Germline V gene sequence: CDR1 MNHEY, CDR2 SVGAGI. CDR3 DNA sequence: TGTGCCACCTCCAACGACAGGGGGCGTAGGAATGAGCAGTTCTTC. Encoded protein: CATSNDRGRRNEQFF.

The rearrangement joins TRBV28 to TRBJ1-2, with D hard to call. The V gene lost 5 bases and the J gene lost 5 bases, with 9 bases spanning the gap. Looked up from germline, CDR1 is MDHEN and CDR2 is SYDVKM. The CDR3 has 12 residues. This CDR3 is CASSPQFYGYTF. CDR3 coding DNA: TGTGCCAGCAGTCCTCAATTTTATGGCTACACCTTC.

The chain employs TRBV12-3 or TRBV12-4 and TRBJ2-5; D is ambiguous. V lost 3 bases to trimming and J lost 4 bases, with 6 bases between them. The length of the CDR3 is 12 residues. CDR3 DNA sequence: TGTGCCAGCAGTTTGATGGGAGAGACCCAGTACTTC. Amino acids: CASSLMGETQYF.

This chain connects TRBV28 to TRBJ2-7; D not certain. With 3 bases removed from V and 0 bases from J, the gap between germline ends came to 12 bases. Germline assignment: CDR1 MDHEN and CDR2 SYDVKM. This CDR3 has 15 amino acids. The CDR3 spells CASSFSGRTSYEQYF. DNA of the CDR3: TGTGCCAGCAGTTTTAGTGGCAGGACCTCCTACGAGCAGTACTTC.

The chain is built from TRBV7-2 and TRBJ2-2; tentative D call: TRBD2 (5 bases). The CDR3 sequence is 15 residues long. Germline loops: CDR1 SGHTA, CDR2 FQGNSA. Trimming removed 4 bases at V and 5 bases at J, with 14 bases between. The DNA of the CDR3 is TGTGCCAGCAGCTGGGATAGGTCGGGGACCGGGGAGCTGTTTTTT. This sequence encodes CASSWDRSGTGELFF.

This clone appeared a single time. CDR3 in DNA: TGTGCCAGCAGCCTACGGACGCCTCTCCCTAATGAAAAACTGTTTTTT. Protein sequence: CASSLRTPLPNEKLFF. The chain employs TRBV7-8 and TRBJ1-4, with D unresolved. V was cut by 5 bases and J by 3 bases, with 16 bases left in between. Germline lookup yields CDR1 SGHVS and CDR2 FQNEAQ. This CDR3 has 16 amino acids.

The chain recombines TRBV5-4 with TRBJ1-1, with TRBD1 matching 7 bases. The CDR3 totals 13 residues. The germline V gene has CDR1 SGHNT and CDR2 YYREEE (reference sequence). V shed 4 bases, J shed 11 bases, and the junction held 11 bases outside the gene matches. CDR3: CASSPGQREVAFF. CDR3 nucleotide sequence: TGTGCCAGCAGCCCGGGACAGAGGGAGGTGGCTTTCTTT.